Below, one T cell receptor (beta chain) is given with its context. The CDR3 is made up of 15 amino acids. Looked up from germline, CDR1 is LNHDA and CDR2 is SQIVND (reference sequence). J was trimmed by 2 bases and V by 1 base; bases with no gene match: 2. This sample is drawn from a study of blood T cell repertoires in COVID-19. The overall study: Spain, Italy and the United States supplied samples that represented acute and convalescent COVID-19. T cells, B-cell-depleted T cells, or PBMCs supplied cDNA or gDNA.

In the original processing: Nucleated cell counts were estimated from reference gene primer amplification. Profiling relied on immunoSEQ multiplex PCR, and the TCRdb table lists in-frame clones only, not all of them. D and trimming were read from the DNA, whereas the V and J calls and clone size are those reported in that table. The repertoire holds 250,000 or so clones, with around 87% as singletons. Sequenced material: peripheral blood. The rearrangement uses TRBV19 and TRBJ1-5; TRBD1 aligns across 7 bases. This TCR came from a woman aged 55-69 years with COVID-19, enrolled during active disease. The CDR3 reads CASSIVGGGNQPQHF. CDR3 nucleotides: TGTGCCAGTAGTATAGTAGGGGGCGGCAATCAGCCCCAGCATTTT.